This T cell receptor (beta chain) appears in the sequencing data of a study of T cells in Graves' hyperthyroidism and ophthalmopathy. TCR beta CDR3 regions were amplified from RNA transcripts. In the first-round RT-PCR of the TCR CDR3, the HTBI primer set was used. TCRdb reanalysed the multiplex PCR reads using MiXCR and keeps one entry per CDR3 protein. Altogether approximately 410,000 distinct CDR3 sequences are present, over 12% being singletons, with the ten largest covering about 13%. The CDR3 consists of 13 residues. V dropped 4 bases and J dropped 4 bases, with 9 bases sitting between them. In germline, CDR1 is KGHDR, CDR2 SFDVKD. There are many counts of this clonotype. The antigen remains unidentified. Study-wide findings and caveats: Ophthalmopathy and stable hyperthyroidism were told apart by a 13 V-J model.

The chain recombines TRBV24-1 with TRBJ1-2; D is unclear. Source material: blood. The clonotype originates from a man younger than 35 with Graves' ophthalmopathy. The CDR3 is CATSEWEGYGYTF. The CDR3 DNA sequence: TGTGCCACCAGTGAGTGGGAGGGCTATGGCTACACCTTC.